The clone carrying this T cell receptor (beta chain) was detected only a few times. The antigen remains unidentified. The TCR beta libraries were generated through quantitative 5'-RACE incorporating molecular barcodes. Using its own MiXCR run on the 5' RACE reads, TCRdb lists one record per CDR3 protein. The sample lists more than 150,000 distinct CDR3 sequences; roughly 13% were seen once. The sample originates from a study of CD8 T cells in ankylosing spondylitis. Study results and caveats: The study identified a TCR beta motif of several highly homologous variants that appeared characteristic of ankylosing spondylitis blood. The study looked at matched synovial fluid samples from ankylosing spondylitis patients. Disease-linked clones were reported to be significantly enriched there.

Per germline, CDR1 SNHLY and CDR2 FYNNEI. V lost 3 bases and J lost 4, with 16 bases in between. There are 16 residues in the CDR3. The TCR comes from a male donor with ankylosing spondylitis or in good health (not recorded which). The chain couples TRBV2 to TRBJ2-1; D remains ambiguous. The sequencing input was blood, either unsorted or a sorted T cell fraction (not recorded which). DNA of the CDR3: TGTGCCAGCAGTGATGTGGAAGCTACCCTTTACAATGAGCAGTTCTTC. Translation: CASSDVEATLYNEQFF.